Each of the 26 T cell receptor beta chains below was sequenced from the same sample in a study of blood T cell repertoires in COVID-19 (dated by TCRdb to 2019 to 2021). Library prep was done by the immunoSEQ multiplex PCR assay. TCRdb retrieved this table from immuneACCESS and kept in-frame rearrangements only. Not all clones are present; in checked studies, unresolved V genes account for under half, and no reason is known for the remainder. Here the sample has 110,000 to 150,000 clones; 65% to 80% occur a single time. Around 4% of the sample is taken by the ten largest. Sequencing was done on a sample of peripheral blood. The receptors were gathered from a man in his fifties or sixties with acute or convalescent COVID-19.

This clone was seen a few times. This chain joins TRBV4-1 and TRBJ2-7; D remains ambiguous. The CDR3 consists of 16 residues. Trimming took off 3 bases at V and 4 bases at J, with 19 bases between the two ends. Germline V CDR1 and CDR2: MGHRA, YSYEKL. This chain's CDR3 is CASSHEPGPRPYEQYF. The CDR3 region has the DNA TGCGCCAGCAGCCATGAACCGGGTCCCCGACCTTACGAGCAGTACTTC.

This clone was recorded a few times. The rearrangement links TRBV7-2 to TRBJ2-4; D possibly corresponds to TRBD2 (6 bases). The germline V gene encodes CDR1 SGHTA and CDR2 FQGNSA. The CDR3 length is 17 residues. V dropped 2 bases and J dropped 9 bases, with 23 bases sitting between them. The CDR3 reads CASSLSAGRTPQGIQYF. The CDR3 DNA reads as TGTGCCAGCAGCTTAAGTGCCGGGAGAACCCCTCAGGGCATTCAGTACTTC. Filled out from reference TRBV7-2 and TRBJ2-4, the complete variable domain reads GAGVSQSPSNKVTEKGKDVELRCDPISGHTALYWYRQSLGQGLEFLIYFQGNSAPDKSGLPSDRFSAERTGGSVSTLTIQRTQQEDSAVYLCASSLSAGRTPQGIQYFGAGTRLSVL.

A few counts support this clone. The rearrangement joins TRBV25-1 to TRBJ1-1, with a possible D match to TRBD1 (5 bases). V was pared by 5 bases and J by 4 bases, with 14 bases between. CDR3 length equals 14 residues. The germline gives CDR1 MGHDK, CDR2 SYGVNS. CDR3 sequence: CASSMGLGGTEAFF. In nucleotides, the CDR3 is TGTGCCAGCAGTATGGGACTGGGGGGCACTGAAGCTTTCTTT. Full variable domain (rest looked up from reference TRBV25-1 and TRBJ1-1): EADIYQTPRYLVIGTGKKITLECSQTMGHDKMYWYQQDPGMELHLIHYSYGVNSTEKGDLSSESTVSRIRTEHFPLTLESARPSHTSQYLCASSMGLGGTEAFFGQGTRLTVV.

The chain is built from TRBV27 and TRBJ1-1, with D perhaps matching TRBD1 (6 bases). There are 13 residues in the CDR3. Trimming cost V 2 bases and J 11 bases, with 15 bases left between them. Germline CDR1 reads MNHEY; CDR2 reads SMNVEV (reference sequence). DNA of the CDR3: TGTGCCAGCAGTTTAACGGGACACGGCGCCGCTTTCTTT. Encoded protein: CASSLTGHGAAFF.

This clone was counted between two and nine times. The chain uses TRBV2 and TRBJ1-5; 8 bases agree with TRBD1. Trimming took 5 bases from V and 2 from J; bases not matched to a gene: 5. Germline-derived CDR1 and CDR2 are SNHLY and FYNNEI. This CDR3 contains 15 residues. CDR3 nucleotide sequence: TGTGCCAGCAGTTTCAGGGGGCATGGCAATCAGCCCCAGCATTTT. Translation: CASSFRGHGNQPQHF.

This sequence joins TRBV7-2 and TRBJ2-7; 10 nucleotides align to TRBD2. Germline V gives CDR1 SGHTA, CDR2 FQGNSA. J gave up 2 bases and V 8 bases, and 9 bases lay outside the gene matches. This CDR3 is 15 amino acids long. CDR3: CASGATSGNPYEQYF. The CDR3 DNA follows: TGTGCCAGCGGGGCCACTAGCGGGAATCCCTACGAGCAGTACTTC.

The genes are TRBV7-9 and TRBJ2-7; 7 nucleotides match TRBD2. Losses at the gene ends were 5 bases for V and 4 bases for J; bases not matched to a gene: 8. The V gene's germline CDR1 is SEHNR and CDR2 FQNEAQ (reference sequence). This CDR3 comprises 14 residues. CDR3 DNA sequence: TGTGCCAGCAGCCTAAGCGGGATGGGGTACGAGCAGTACTTC. This encodes CASSLSGMGYEQYF.

V gene TRBV19 combines with J gene TRBJ1-5; no reliable D call. Trimming removed 1 base from V and 3 bases from J, with 13 bases in between. This CDR3 comprises 16 residues. Germline V gene data show CDR1 as LNHDA and CDR2 as SQIVND (reference sequence). CDR3 in DNA: TGTGCCAGTAGTATAGCCGTTCAGCGCTCCAATCAGCCCCAGCATTTT. This gives the protein CASSIAVQRSNQPQHF.

This sequence joins TRBV7-9 and TRBJ2-7, with 10 bases that match TRBD1. The germline V gene has CDR1 SEHNR and CDR2 FQNEAQ (reference sequence). Trimming at V came to 5 bases and at J to 6 bases, leaving 22 bases not matched to a gene. This CDR3 has 19 residues. CDR3 sequence reads: CASSKTTFGTGDVRAEQYF. The CDR3, as DNA: TGTGCCAGCAGCAAGACGACATTTGGGACAGGGGACGTTCGGGCCGAGCAGTACTTC. Using reference TRBV7-9 and TRBJ2-7 for the parts outside the CDR3, the full variable domain is DTGVSQNPRHKITKRGQNVTFRCDPISEHNRLYWYRQTLGQGPEFLTYFQNEAQLEKSRLLSDRFSAERPKGSFSTLEIQRTEQGDSAMYLCASSKTTFGTGDVRAEQYFGPGTRLTVT.

The genes are TRBV10-3 and TRBJ1-5; perhaps TRBD1 as D (6 bases). From germline, CDR1 is ENHRY and CDR2 SYGVKD. Trimming removed 2 bases at V and 6 bases at J, with 11 bases between. The CDR3 sequence is 14 residues long. CDR3 residues: CAISETGGSQPQHF. The CDR3 nucleotides are TGTGCCATCAGTGAGACTGGGGGCTCTCAGCCCCAGCATTTT.

V usage is TRBV3-1 (or the pseudogene TRBV3-2) and J usage is TRBJ2-1; D unresolved. Germline V gives CDR1 LGHDT, CDR2 YNNKEL (reference sequence). Trimming shortened V by 3 bases and J by 9 bases, and 18 bases separated the two germline ends. This CDR3 region has 15 residues. DNA for the CDR3: TGTGCCAGCAGCCAGCCTCGCACTCTAGTCGGTGAGCAGTTCTTC. Residues: CASSQPRTLVGEQFF.

The chain employs TRBV5-5 and TRBJ1-1; possible D gene TRBD1, 6 bases. Germline CDR1 reads SGHKS; CDR2 reads YYEKEE (reference sequence). The CDR3 extends over 15 amino acids. Between the trimmed V and J ends, which lost 4 bases and 4 bases, there was a span of 17 bases. This CDR3 reads CASSIWTANPTEAFF. The CDR3 DNA reads TGTGCCAGCAGCATATGGACAGCTAACCCCACTGAAGCTTTCTTT.

The gene calls are TRBV3-1 (or the pseudogene TRBV3-2) and TRBJ2-5; 9 bases match TRBD2. V gave up 4 bases and J gave up 5 bases; unmatched junction bases: 2. The germline V gene encodes CDR1 LGHDT and CDR2 YNNKEL (reference sequence). The CDR3 runs 13 residues. In DNA form, the CDR3 reads TGTGCCAGCAGCCCAGCGGGAGGTGAGACCCAGTACTTC. It translates to CASSPAGGETQYF.

This clone was detected once. V is TRBV9 and J is TRBJ1-6; D possibly corresponds to TRBD1 (6 bases). Per germline, CDR1 SGDLS and CDR2 YYNGEE. The CDR3 runs 14 residues. V was trimmed by 2 bases and J by 7 bases, leaving 10 bases between them. The CDR3 is CASSVGTKNSPLHF. The CDR3 DNA is TGTGCCAGCAGCGTTGGGACAAAGAATTCACCCCTCCACTTT.

This clone has just a few counts. The rearrangement joins TRBV28 to TRBJ2-7, with a possible D match to TRBD2 (7 bases). With 2 bases removed from V and 2 bases from J, the gap between germline ends came to 19 bases. The CDR3 extends over 17 amino acids. Germline CDR1 MDHEN, CDR2 SYDVKM. CDR3 nucleotides: TGTGCCAGCAGTTTACCTGGGGGGGCGGTCCTCCCCTACGAGCAGTACTTC. Translation: CASSLPGGAVLPYEQYF. Full variable domain (missing parts from reference TRBV28 and TRBJ2-7): DVKVTQSSRYLVKRTGEKVFLECVQDMDHENMFWYRQDPGLGLRLIYFSYDVKMKEKGDIPEGYSVSREKKERFSLILESASTNQTSMYLCASSLPGGAVLPYEQYFGPGTRLTVT.

This chain joins TRBV29-1 and TRBJ2-5; D is perhaps TRBD1 (5 bases). V shed 3 bases and J shed 4 bases, with 12 bases lying between them. The CDR3 extends over 13 amino acids. In germline, CDR1 is SQVTM, CDR2 ANQGSEA. In DNA form, the CDR3 reads TGCAGCGTTGATCAGGGCTCGGGAGAGACCCAGTACTTC. It yields the protein CSVDQGSGETQYF. Full variable domain (missing parts from reference TRBV29-1 and TRBJ2-5): SAVISQKPSRDICQRGTSLTIQCQVDSQVTMMFWYRQQPGQSLTLIATANQGSEATYESGFVIDKFPISRPNLTFSTLTVSNMSPEDSSIYLCSVDQGSGETQYFGPGTRLLVL.

V and J are TRBV2 and TRBJ1-6; D is undetermined. There are 17 residues in the CDR3. Germline lookup yields CDR1 SNHLY and CDR2 FYNNEI. V was trimmed by 4 bases and J by 9 bases, leaving 22 bases between them. CDR3: CASSAESVQRLSSPLHF. The CDR3 DNA reads as TGTGCCAGCAGTGCCGAGTCAGTTCAGCGGCTGTCTTCACCCCTCCACTTT.

The rearrangement uses TRBV28 and TRBJ2-7; TRBD2 matches at 8 bases. The CDR3 spans 15 residues. With 4 bases clipped from V and 6 bases from J, the junction kept 11 bases outside the gene matches. The germline CDR1 and CDR2 sequences are MDHEN and SYDVKM. The chain's CDR3 is CASSSLGLASLEQYF. CDR3 sequence (DNA): TGTGCCAGCAGTTCACTCGGACTAGCATCCCTCGAGCAGTACTTC.

The V gene is TRBV10-3, the J gene TRBJ2-1, with 9 nucleotides matching TRBD2. The length of the CDR3 is 18 residues. CDR1 ENHRY and CDR2 SYGVKD come from the germline V gene. The junction had 9 bases not matched to a gene; V was cut back by 3 bases and J by 0 bases. The CDR3 is CAISDNVAGESSYNEQFF. In DNA, the CDR3 is TGTGCCATCAGTGATAACGTAGCGGGAGAGAGCTCCTACAATGAGCAGTTCTTC.

The rearrangement links TRBV5-6 to TRBJ1-4; D possibly corresponds to TRBD1 (5 bases). V lost 0 bases, J lost 8 bases, and 14 bases lay in between. The CDR3 is made up of 15 amino acids. CDR1 SGHDT and CDR2 YYEEEE come from the germline V gene. The CDR3 region has the DNA TGTGCCAGCAGCTTGGAAGGGGTGCGTAGGGAAAAACTGTTTTTT. This translates into CASSLEGVRREKLFF.

This clone was observed a few times. J is TRBJ1-1 and V is TRBV18; the D gene is possibly TRBD1 (5 bases). V was trimmed by 1 base and J by 0 bases, leaving 12 bases between them. CDR1 is KGHSH, CDR2 LQKENI, per germline. This CDR3 has 16 amino acids. CDR3 in amino acids: CASSPLRPGVNTEAFF. As DNA, the CDR3 is TGTGCCAGCTCACCACTCCGCCCGGGGGTGAACACTGAAGCTTTCTTT.

The J gene is TRBJ1-4, the V gene TRBV2; 10 bases map to TRBD1. Trimming cost V 4 bases and J 8 bases; bases outside gene matches: 4. The CDR3 is made up of 14 amino acids. Germline CDR1 is SNHLY and CDR2 is FYNNEI. The CDR3 protein is CASSADRGLEKLFF. CDR3 bases: TGTGCCAGCAGTGCAGACAGGGGGCTGGAAAAACTGTTTTTT.

The V and J genes are TRBV12-3 or TRBV12-4 and TRBJ1-3; possibly TRBD1 for D (5 bases). The ends were cut back, 11 bases at V and 0 bases at J, with 11 bases in the middle. The length of the CDR3 is 13 residues. The CDR3 nucleotides read TGTGCCTCGGGGGGGACCTCTGGAAACACCATATATTTT. Its translation: CASGGTSGNTIYF.

This clone came up once. J is TRBJ2-1 and V is TRBV9, with 12 bases aligning to TRBD2. This CDR3 has 18 residues. Germline trimming cut 0 bases from V and 10 bases from J; bases unmatched to any gene: 14. Germline assignment: CDR1 SGDLS and CDR2 YYNGEE. The CDR3 DNA follows: TGTGCCAGCAGCGTAGACGGGTTGACTAGCGGGAGAAGCGGGGAGCAGTTCTTC. Protein product: CASSVDGLTSGRSGEQFF. The full variable domain, in which reference TRBV9 and TRBJ2-1 provide the parts outside the CDR3, is DSGVTQTPKHLITATGQRVTLRCSPRSGDLSVYWYQQSLDQGLQFLIQYYNGEERAKGNILERFSAQQFPDLHSELNLSSLELGDSALYFCASSVDGLTSGRSGEQFFGPGTRLTVL.

This clone was seen a few times. J is TRBJ1-2 and V is TRBV7-2; perhaps TRBD1 as D (6 bases). Germline V lookup: CDR1 SGHTA, CDR2 FQGNSA. The germline V and J ends were trimmed by 5 bases and 0 bases, with 13 bases remaining between them. The length of the CDR3 is 15 residues. In DNA form, the CDR3 reads TGTGCCAGCAGCGCGAACAGGGTCTCTAACTATGGCTACACCTTC. Its translation is CASSANRVSNYGYTF.

V and J are TRBV10-3 and TRBJ1-2; D may be TRBD1 (6 bases). V was pared by 3 bases and J by 0 bases, with 8 bases between. The CDR3 contains 14 residues. Germline CDR1 reads ENHRY; CDR2 reads SYGVKD. The CDR3 nucleotides read TGTGCCATCAGTGACAGGGGTACTAACTATGGCTACACCTTC. This sequence encodes CAISDRGTNYGYTF.